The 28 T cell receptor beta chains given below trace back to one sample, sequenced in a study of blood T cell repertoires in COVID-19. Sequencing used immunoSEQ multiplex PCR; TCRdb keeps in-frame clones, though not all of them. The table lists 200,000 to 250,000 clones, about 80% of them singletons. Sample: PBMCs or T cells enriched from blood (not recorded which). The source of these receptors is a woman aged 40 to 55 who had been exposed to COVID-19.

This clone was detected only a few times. For the CDR3, the DNA is TGCGCCAGCAGCCAAGTTGATATGGGACTCAACTCCTACAATGAGCAGTTCTTC. Translated: CASSQVDMGLNSYNEQFF. The V and J genes are TRBV4-1 and TRBJ2-1, with a possible D match to TRBD2 (6 bases). This CDR3 contains 18 residues. The V and J ends lost 1 base and 0 bases respectively, with 16 bases between them. Germline V gene data show CDR1 as MGHRA and CDR2 as YSYEKL.

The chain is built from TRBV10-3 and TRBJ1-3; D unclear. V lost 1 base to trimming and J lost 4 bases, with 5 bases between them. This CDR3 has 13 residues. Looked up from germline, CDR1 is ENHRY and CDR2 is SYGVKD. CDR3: CAISEYGGNTIYF. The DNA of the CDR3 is TGTGCCATCAGTGAGTATGGCGGAAACACCATATATTTT.

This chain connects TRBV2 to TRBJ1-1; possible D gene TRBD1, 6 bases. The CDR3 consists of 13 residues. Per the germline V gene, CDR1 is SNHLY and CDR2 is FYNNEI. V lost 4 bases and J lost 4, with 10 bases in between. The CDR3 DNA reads TGTGCCAGCAGTGTACAGGGTGGCACTGAAGCTTTCTTT. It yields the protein CASSVQGGTEAFF. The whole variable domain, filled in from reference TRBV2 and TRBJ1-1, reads EPEVTQTPSHQVTQMGQEVILRCVPISNHLYFYWYRQILGQKVEFLVSFYNNEISEKSEIFDDQFSVERPDGSNFTLKIRSTKLEDSAMYFCASSVQGGTEAFFGQGTRLTVV.

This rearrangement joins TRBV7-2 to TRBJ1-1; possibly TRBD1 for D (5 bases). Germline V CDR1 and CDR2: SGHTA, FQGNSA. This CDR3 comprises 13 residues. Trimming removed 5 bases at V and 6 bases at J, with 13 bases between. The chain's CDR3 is CASSRRVNPEAFF. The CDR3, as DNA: TGTGCCAGCAGCCGCAGGGTAAACCCTGAAGCTTTCTTT.

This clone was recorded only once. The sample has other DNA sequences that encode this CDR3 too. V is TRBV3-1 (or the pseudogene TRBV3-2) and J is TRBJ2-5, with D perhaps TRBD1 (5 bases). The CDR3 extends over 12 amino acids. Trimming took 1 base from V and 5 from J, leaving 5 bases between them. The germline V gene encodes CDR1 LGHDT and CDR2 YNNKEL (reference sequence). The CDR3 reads CASSQGGETQYF. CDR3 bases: TGTGCCAGCAGCCAAGGGGGCGAGACCCAGTACTTC.

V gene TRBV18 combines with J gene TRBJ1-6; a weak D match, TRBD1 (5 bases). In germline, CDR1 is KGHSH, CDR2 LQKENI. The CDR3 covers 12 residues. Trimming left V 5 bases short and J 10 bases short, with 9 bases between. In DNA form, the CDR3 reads TGTGCCAGCTCATACCCAGGGTCACCCCTCCACTTT. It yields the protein CASSYPGSPLHF.

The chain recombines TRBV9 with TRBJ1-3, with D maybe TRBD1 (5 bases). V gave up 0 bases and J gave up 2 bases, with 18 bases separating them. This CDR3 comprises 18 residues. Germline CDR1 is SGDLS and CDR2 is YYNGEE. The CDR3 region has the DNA TGTGCCAGCAGCGTAGCTATGTCGACAGCCTCCACTGGAAACACCATATATTTT. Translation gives CASSVAMSTASTGNTIYF.

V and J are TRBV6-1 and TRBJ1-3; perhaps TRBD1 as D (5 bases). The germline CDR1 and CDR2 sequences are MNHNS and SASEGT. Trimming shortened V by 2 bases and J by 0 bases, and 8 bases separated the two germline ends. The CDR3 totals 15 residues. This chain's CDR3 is CASSEQGTSGNTIYF. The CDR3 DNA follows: TGTGCCAGCAGTGAACAGGGAACCTCTGGAAACACCATATATTTT.

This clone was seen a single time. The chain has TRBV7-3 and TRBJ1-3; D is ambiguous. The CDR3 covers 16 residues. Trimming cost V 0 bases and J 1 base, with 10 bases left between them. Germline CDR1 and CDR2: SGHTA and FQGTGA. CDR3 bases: TGTGCCAGCAGCTTAACGGGCGGGTTTTCTGGAAACACCATATATTTT. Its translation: CASSLTGGFSGNTIYF.

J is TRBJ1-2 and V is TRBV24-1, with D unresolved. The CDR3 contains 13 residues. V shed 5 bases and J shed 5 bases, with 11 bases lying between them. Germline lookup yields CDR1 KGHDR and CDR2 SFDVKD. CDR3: CATSGSLGYGYTF. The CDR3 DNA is TGTGCCACCAGTGGGAGCCTTGGATATGGCTACACCTTC.

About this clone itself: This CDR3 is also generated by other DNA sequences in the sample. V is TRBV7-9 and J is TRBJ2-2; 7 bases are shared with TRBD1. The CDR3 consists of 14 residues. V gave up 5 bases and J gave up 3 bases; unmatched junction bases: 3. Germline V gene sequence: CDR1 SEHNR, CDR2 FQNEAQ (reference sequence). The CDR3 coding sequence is TGTGCCAGCAGCCGACAGGGTGACACCGGGGAGCTGTTTTTT. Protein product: CASSRQGDTGELFF.

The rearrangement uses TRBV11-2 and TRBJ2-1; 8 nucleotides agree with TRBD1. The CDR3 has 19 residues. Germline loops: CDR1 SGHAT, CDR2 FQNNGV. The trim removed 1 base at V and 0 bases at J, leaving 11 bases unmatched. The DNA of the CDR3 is TGTGCCAGCAGCTTAGTCGCAGGGGGCCCCACCCGCTCCTACAATGAGCAGTTCTTC. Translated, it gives CASSLVAGGPTRSYNEQFF.

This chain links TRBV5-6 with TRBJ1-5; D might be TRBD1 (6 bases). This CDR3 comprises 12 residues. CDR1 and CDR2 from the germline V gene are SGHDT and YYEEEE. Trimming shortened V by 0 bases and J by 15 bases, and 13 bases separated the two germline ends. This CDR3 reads CASSLGTGLRHF. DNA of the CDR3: TGTGCCAGCAGCTTGGGAACAGGGTTAAGGCATTTT.

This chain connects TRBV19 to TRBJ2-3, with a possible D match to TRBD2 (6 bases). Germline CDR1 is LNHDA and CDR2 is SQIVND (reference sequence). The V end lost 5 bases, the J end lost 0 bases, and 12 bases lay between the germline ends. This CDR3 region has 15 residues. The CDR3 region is CASSVAGLSTDTQYF. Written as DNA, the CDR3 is TGTGCCAGTAGTGTGGCGGGGCTTAGCACAGATACGCAGTATTTT.

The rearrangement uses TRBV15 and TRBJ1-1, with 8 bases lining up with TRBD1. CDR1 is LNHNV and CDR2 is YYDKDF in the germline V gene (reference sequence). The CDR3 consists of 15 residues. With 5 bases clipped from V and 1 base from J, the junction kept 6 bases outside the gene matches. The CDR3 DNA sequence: TGTGCCACCAGCGGGACAGGTCACAAGAACACTGAAGCTTTCTTT. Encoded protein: CATSGTGHKNTEAFF.

The CDR3 spells CASSQDHRVGELFF. The DNA of the CDR3 is TGTGCCAGCAGCCAAGATCACAGGGTGGGGGAGCTGTTTTTT. V gene TRBV4-2 combines with J gene TRBJ2-2, with D perhaps TRBD1 (6 bases). Trimming left V 0 bases short and J 8 bases short, with 10 bases between. This CDR3 has 14 residues. Germline V lookup: CDR1 LGHNA, CDR2 YNFKEQ.

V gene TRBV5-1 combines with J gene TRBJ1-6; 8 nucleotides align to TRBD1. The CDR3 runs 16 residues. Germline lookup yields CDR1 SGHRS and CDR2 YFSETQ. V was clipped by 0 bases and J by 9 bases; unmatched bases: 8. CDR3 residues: CASSLALTGVGSPLHF. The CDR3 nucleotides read TGCGCCAGCAGCTTGGCCTTGACAGGGGTCGGTTCACCCCTCCACTTT.

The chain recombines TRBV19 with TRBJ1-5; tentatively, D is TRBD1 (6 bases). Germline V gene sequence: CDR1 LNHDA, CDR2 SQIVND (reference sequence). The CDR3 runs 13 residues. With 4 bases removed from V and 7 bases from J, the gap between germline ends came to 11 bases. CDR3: CASSKDSGQPQHF. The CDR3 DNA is TGTGCCAGTAGTAAGGACAGTGGACAGCCCCAGCATTTT.

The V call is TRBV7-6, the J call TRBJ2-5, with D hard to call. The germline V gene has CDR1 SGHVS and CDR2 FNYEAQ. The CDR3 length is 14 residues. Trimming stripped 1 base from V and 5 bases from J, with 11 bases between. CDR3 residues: CASSLGPSRETQYF. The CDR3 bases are TGTGCCAGCAGCTTAGGGCCCTCCAGGGAGACCCAGTACTTC.

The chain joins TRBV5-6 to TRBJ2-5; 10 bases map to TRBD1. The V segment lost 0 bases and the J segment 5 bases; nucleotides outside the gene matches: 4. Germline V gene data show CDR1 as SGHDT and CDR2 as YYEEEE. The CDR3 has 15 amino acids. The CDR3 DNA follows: TGTGCCAGCAGCTTGGGACAGGGGGCGGGGGAGACCCAGTACTTC. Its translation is CASSLGQGAGETQYF. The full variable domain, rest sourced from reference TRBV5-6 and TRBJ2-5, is DAGVTQSPTHLIKTRGQQVTLRCSPKSGHDTVSWYQQALGQGPQFIFQYYEEEERQRGNFPDRFSGHQFPNYSSELNVNALLLGDSALYLCASSLGQGAGETQYFGPGTRLLVL.

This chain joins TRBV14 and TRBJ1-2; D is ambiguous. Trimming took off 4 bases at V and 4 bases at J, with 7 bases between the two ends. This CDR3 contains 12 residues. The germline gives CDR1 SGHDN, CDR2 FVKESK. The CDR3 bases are TGTGCCAGCAGCCCGGGTCCCTATGGCTACACCTTC. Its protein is CASSPGPYGYTF.

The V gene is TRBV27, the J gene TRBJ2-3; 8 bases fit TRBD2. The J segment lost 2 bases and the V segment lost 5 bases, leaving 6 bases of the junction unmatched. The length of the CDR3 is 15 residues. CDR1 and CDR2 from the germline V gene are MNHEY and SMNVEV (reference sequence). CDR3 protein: CASSRASGFTDTQYF. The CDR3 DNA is TGTGCCAGCAGTAGGGCTAGCGGGTTCACAGATACGCAGTATTTT.

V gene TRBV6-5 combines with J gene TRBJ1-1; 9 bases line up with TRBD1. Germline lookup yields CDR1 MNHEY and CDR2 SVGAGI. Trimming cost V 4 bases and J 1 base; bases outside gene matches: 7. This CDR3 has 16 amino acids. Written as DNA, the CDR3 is TGTGCCAGCAGTTCCTACGGACAGGGGACGAACACTGAAGCTTTCTTT. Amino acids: CASSSYGQGTNTEAFF.

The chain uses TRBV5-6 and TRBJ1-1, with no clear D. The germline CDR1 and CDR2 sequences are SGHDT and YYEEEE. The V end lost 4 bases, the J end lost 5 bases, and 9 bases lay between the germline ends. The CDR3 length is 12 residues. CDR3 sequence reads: CASSPVGTEAFF. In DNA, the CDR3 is TGTGCCAGCAGCCCCGTCGGGACTGAAGCTTTCTTT.

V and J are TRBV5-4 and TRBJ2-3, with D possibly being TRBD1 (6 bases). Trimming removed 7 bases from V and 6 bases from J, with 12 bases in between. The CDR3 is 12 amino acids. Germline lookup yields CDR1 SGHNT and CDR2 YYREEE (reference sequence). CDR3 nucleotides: TGTGCCAGCCACCCCCAGGGGGATACGCAGTATTTT. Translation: CASHPQGDTQYF.

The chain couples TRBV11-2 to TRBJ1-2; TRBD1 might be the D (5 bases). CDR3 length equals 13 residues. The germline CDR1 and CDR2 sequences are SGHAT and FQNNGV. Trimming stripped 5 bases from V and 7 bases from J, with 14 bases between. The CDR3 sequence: CASSPRGGGGYTF. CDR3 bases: TGTGCCAGCAGCCCTAGGGGCGGGGGTGGCTACACCTTC.

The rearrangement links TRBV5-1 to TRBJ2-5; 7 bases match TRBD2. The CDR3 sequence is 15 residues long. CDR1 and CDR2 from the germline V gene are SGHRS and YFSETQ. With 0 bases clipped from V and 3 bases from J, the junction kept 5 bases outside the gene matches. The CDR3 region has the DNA TGCGCCAGCAGCTTGGCGGGGGGAACTGAAGAGACCCAGTACTTC. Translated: CASSLAGGTEETQYF. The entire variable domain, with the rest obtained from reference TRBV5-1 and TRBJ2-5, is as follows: KAGVTQTPRYLIKTRGQQVTLSCSPISGHRSVSWYQQTPGQGLQFLFEYFSETQRNKGNFPGRFSGRQFSNSRSEMNVSTLELGDSALYLCASSLAGGTEETQYFGPGTRLLVL.

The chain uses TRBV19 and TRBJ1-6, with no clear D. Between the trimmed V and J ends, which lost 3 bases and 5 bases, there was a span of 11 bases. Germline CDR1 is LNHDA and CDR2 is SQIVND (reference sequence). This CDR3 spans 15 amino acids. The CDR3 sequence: CASSIRGSNNSPLHF. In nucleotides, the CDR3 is TGTGCCAGTAGTATCAGAGGGTCGAATAATTCACCCCTCCACTTT.